This TCR beta chain was recovered during a study of blood T cell repertoires in COVID-19. CDR3 length: 12 amino acids. V dropped 6 bases and J dropped 6 bases, with 11 bases sitting between them. Germline V gives CDR1 MNHEY, CDR2 SVGAGI. TCRdb's table, derived via immunoSEQ multiplex PCR, lists solely in-frame clones and lacks some. The profile shows 200,000 to 300,000 clones, approximately 84% of them singletons. The sequence derives from a middle-aged man with acute or convalescent COVID-19. Source material: peripheral blood. The chain combines TRBV6-5 with TRBJ1-1; D might be TRBD1 (5 bases). CDR3 in amino acids: CASRGAGAEAFF. CDR3 bases: TGTGCCAGCAGAGGGGCAGGCGCTGAAGCTTTCTTT.